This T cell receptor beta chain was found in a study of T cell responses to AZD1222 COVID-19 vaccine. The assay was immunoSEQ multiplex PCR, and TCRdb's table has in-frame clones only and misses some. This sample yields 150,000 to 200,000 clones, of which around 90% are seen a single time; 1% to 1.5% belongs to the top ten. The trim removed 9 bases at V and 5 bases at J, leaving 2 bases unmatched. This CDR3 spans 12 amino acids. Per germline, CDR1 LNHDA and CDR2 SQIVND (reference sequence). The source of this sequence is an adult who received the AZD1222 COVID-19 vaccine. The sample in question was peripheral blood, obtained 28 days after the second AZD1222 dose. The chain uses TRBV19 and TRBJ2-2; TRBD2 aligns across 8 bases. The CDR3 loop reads CASGGGTGELFF. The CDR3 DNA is TGTGCCAGCGGGGGGGGTACCGGGGAGCTGTTTTTT.